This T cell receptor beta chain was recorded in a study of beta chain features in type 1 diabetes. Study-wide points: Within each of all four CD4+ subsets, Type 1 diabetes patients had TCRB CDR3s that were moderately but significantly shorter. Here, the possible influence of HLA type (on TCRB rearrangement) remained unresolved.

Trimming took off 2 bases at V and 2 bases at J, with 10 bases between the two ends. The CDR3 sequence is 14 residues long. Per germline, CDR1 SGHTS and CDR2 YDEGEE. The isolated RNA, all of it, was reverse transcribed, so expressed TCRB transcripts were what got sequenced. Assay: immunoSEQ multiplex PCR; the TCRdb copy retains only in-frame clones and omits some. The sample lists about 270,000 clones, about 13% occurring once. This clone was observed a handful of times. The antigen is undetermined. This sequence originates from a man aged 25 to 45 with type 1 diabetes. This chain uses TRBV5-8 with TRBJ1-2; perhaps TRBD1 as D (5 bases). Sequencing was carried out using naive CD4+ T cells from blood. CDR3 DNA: TGTGCCAGCAGCTTAGGCACAGGAAACTATGGCTACACCTTC. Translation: CASSLGTGNYGYTF.